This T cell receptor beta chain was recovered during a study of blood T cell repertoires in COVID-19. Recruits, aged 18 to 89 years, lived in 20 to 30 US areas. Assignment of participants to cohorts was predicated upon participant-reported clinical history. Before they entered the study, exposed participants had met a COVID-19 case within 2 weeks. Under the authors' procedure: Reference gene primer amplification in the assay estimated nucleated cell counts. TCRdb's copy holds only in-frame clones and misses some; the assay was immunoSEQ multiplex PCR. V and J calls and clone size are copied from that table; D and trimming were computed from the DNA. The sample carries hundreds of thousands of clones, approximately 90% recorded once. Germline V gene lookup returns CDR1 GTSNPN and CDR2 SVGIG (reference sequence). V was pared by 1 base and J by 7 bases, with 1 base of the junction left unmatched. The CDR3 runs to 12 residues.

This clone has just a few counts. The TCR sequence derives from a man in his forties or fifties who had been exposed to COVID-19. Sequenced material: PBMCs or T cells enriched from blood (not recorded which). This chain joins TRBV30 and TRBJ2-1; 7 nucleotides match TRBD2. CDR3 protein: CAWSGEGNEQFF. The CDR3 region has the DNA TGTGCCTGGAGTGGGGAGGGAAATGAGCAGTTCTTC.